Here is one T cell receptor beta chain with its context. Assay used: immunoSEQ multiplex PCR; TCRdb lists only in-frame clones, some missing. This table holds more than 140,000 clones, less than 80% found once. Each patient's relapse followed autologous stem cell transplantation, and brentuximab vedotin exposure varied. Classifying best responses yielded complete response, partial response or progressive disease. This record belongs to a study of PD-1 blockade in classical Hodgkin lymphoma. There are 15 residues in the CDR3. The V gene's germline CDR1 is SGHAT and CDR2 FQNNGV. Between the trimmed V and J ends, which lost 5 bases and 1 base, there was a span of 12 bases.

The receptor was derived from a human donor with classical Hodgkin lymphoma. This chain links TRBV11-2 with TRBJ1-3; tentative D call: TRBD1 (5 bases). The material sequenced was peripheral blood mononuclear cells (PBMCs), taken before the second cycle of nivolumab. The DNA for the CDR3 is TGTGCCAGCAGCCCACCTAGGGGATCTGGAAACACCATATATTTT. Translation gives CASSPPRGSGNTIYF.